Only a few counts were recorded for the clone carrying this TCR beta chain. Antigen unknown. This sample was included in a study of beta chain features in type 1 diabetes. Study-wide results and caveats: Researchers report that Type 1 diabetes patients had moderately but significantly shorter TCRB CDR3s across all four CD4+ subsets.

Germline V CDR1 and CDR2: SGHDN, FVKESK. Deletions cut 1 base from V and 3 bases from J, with 10 bases between. The CDR3 length is 15 residues. The investigators reverse transcribed all of the isolated RNA, so they sequenced expressed TCRB transcripts. An average roughly 3.5 million reads came from naive, central memory and regulatory T cell samples. Assay used: immunoSEQ multiplex PCR; TCRdb lists only in-frame clones, some missing. The sample has about 340,000 clones, roughly 9% seen once. V gene TRBV14 combines with J gene TRBJ1-5; the D is unclear. Sequenced input: central memory CD4+ T cells from blood. This clonotype was obtained from a man between 25 and 39 years old with type 1 diabetes. The CDR3 coding sequence is TGTGCCAGCAGCCAAGTCCGGCTTCCCAATCAGCCCCAGCATTTT. This gives the protein CASSQVRLPNQPQHF. Full variable domain (outside the CDR3, taken from reference TRBV14 and TRBJ1-5): EAGVTQFPSHSVIEKGQTVTLRCDPISGHDNLYWYRRVMGKEIKFLLHFVKESKQDESGMPNNRFLAERTGGTYSTLKVQPAELEDSGVYFCASSQVRLPNQPQHFGDGTRLSIL.